The 31 T cell receptor beta chains below were found in one sample sequenced in a study of cytomegalovirus exposure and HLA in healthy donors. The PCR used 60 Vbeta and 13 Jbeta primers. Method: immunoSEQ multiplex PCR; TCRdb's copy keeps in-frame clones and lacks some. This table holds roughly 180,000 clones, about 78% found once. The sample comprised PBMCs. Receptors were obtained from a woman in her forties or fifties in good health and CMV-seropositive.

The rearrangement uses TRBV10-3 and TRBJ1-2; 9 bases are shared with TRBD1. V trimming: 7 bases; J trimming: 3 bases; junction bases outside the gene matches: 6. Germline-derived CDR1 and CDR2 are ENHRY and SYGVKD. This CDR3 spans 14 amino acids. The CDR3, as DNA: TGTGCCATCACCGAGGGACAGGGCTACTATGGCTACACCTTC. Its protein is CAITEGQGYYGYTF.

V and J are TRBV5-1 and TRBJ2-7; possibly TRBD1 for D (5 bases). There are 14 residues in the CDR3. From germline, CDR1 is SGHRS and CDR2 YFSETQ. V gave up 0 bases and J gave up 4 bases, with 11 bases separating them. The CDR3 coding sequence is TGCGCCAGCAGCTTGGTAGGGGCCGAGTACGAGCAGTACTTC. Its translation is CASSLVGAEYEQYF.

This chain links TRBV7-9 with TRBJ1-6, with 9 bases fitting TRBD1. Germline CDR1 is SEHNR and CDR2 is FQNEAQ (reference sequence). The V segment lost 5 bases and the J segment 7 bases; nucleotides outside the gene matches: 6. This CDR3 region has 15 residues. DNA of the CDR3: TGTGCCAGCAGCGACGGACAGGGGCTAAATTCACCCCTCCACTTT. This codes for CASSDGQGLNSPLHF.

The chain couples TRBV5-5 to TRBJ2-3; 11 bases align to TRBD2. This CDR3 comprises 15 residues. The trim removed 8 bases at V and 2 bases at J, leaving 7 bases unmatched. Germline CDR1 and CDR2: SGHKS and YYEKEE (reference sequence). The CDR3 spells CASLAGGPLTDTQYF. In DNA, the CDR3 is TGTGCCAGTCTAGCGGGGGGTCCTCTCACAGATACGCAGTATTTT.

The chain employs TRBV12-5 and TRBJ1-1; D unclear. The CDR3 spans 11 residues. V was cut by 5 bases and J by 6 bases, with 7 bases left in between. In germline, CDR1 is LGHNT, CDR2 FRNRAP. The CDR3 region is CASGREPEAFF. The CDR3 nucleotides are TGTGCTAGTGGTCGTGAGCCTGAAGCTTTCTTT.

The chain carries TRBV5-4 and TRBJ1-4; D uncertain. The CDR3 consists of 13 residues. Per germline, CDR1 SGHNT and CDR2 YYREEE (reference sequence). V was clipped by 0 bases and J by 8 bases, with 8 bases between them. The CDR3 DNA reads TGTGCCAGCAGCTTGGCGGCGGGGGAAAAACTGTTTTTT. Protein product: CASSLAAGEKLFF.

This chain connects TRBV2 to TRBJ2-1; 8 bases map to TRBD1. V lost 6 bases and J lost 2; bases outside the gene matches: 6. The CDR3 contains 15 residues. Germline values: CDR1 SNHLY, CDR2 FYNNEI. For the CDR3, the DNA is TGTGCCAGCAGGATTGACAGGGGAGCCTACAATGAGCAGTTCTTC. Translation gives CASRIDRGAYNEQFF. Full variable domain (remainder filled in from reference TRBV2 and TRBJ2-1): EPEVTQTPSHQVTQMGQEVILRCVPISNHLYFYWYRQILGQKVEFLVSFYNNEISEKSEIFDDQFSVERPDGSNFTLKIRSTKLEDSAMYFCASRIDRGAYNEQFFGPGTRLTVL.

The chain combines TRBV13 with TRBJ1-2; 8 bases are shared with TRBD1. The germline V gene has CDR1 PRHDT and CDR2 FYEKMQ (reference sequence). The CDR3 totals 13 residues. The V gene end was trimmed by 6 bases and the J gene end by 8 bases; junction bases not matched to a gene: 8. The CDR3 sequence: CASSFMDRAGYTF. The CDR3 bases are TGTGCCAGCAGTTTCATGGACAGGGCCGGCTACACCTTC. The complete variable domain, with remaining parts taken from reference TRBV13 and TRBJ1-2, reads AAGVIQSPRHLIKEKRETATLKCYPIPRHDTVYWYQQGPGQDPQFLISFYEKMQSDKGSIPDRFSAQQFSDYHSELNMSSLELGDSALYFCASSFMDRAGYTFGSGTRLTVV.

The chain carries TRBV18 and TRBJ1-1; the match to TRBD1 covers 7 bases. With V trimmed by 3 bases and J by 7 bases, 8 bases remained unmatched. Germline V gene data show CDR1 as KGHSH and CDR2 as LQKENI. The CDR3 is made up of 14 amino acids. CDR3 sequence (DNA): TGTGCCAGCTCACCCCTGACAGGGAACGTTGAAGCTTTCTTT. Translated, it gives CASSPLTGNVEAFF.

V is TRBV30 and J is TRBJ2-1, with 8 nucleotides matching TRBD2. CDR1 GTSNPN and CDR2 SVGIG come from the germline V gene (reference sequence). V was clipped by 5 bases and J by 6 bases; unmatched bases: 12. There are 15 residues in the CDR3. This chain's CDR3 is CAWGGLGGGSNEQFF. The CDR3 coding sequence is TGTGCCTGGGGTGGCCTGGGCGGGGGGAGCAATGAGCAGTTCTTC.

This clone was counted at least ten times. The V gene is TRBV5-6, the J gene TRBJ2-7; D may be TRBD2 (5 bases). Germline CDR1 SGHDT, CDR2 YYEEEE. The CDR3 totals 14 residues. With 0 bases removed from V and 5 bases from J, the gap between germline ends came to 12 bases. The DNA for the CDR3 is TGTGCCAGCAGCTTGGGGCTAGCAAGTAACGAGCAGTACTTC. As protein: CASSLGLASNEQYF.

The V call is TRBV30, the J call TRBJ1-4; 9 bases agree with TRBD1. Germline CDR1 is GTSNPN and CDR2 is SVGIG (reference sequence). Trimming took 8 bases from V and 5 from J; bases not matched to a gene: 3. The CDR3 extends over 12 amino acids. CDR3 residues: CAHGTGNEKLFF. As DNA, the CDR3 is TGTGCCCACGGGACAGGGAATGAAAAACTGTTTTTT.

The chain joins TRBV13 to TRBJ1-4; possible D gene TRBD1, 6 bases. CDR1 is PRHDT, CDR2 FYEKMQ, per germline (reference sequence). Trimming cost V 3 bases and J 6 bases, with 14 bases left between them. The CDR3 extends over 15 amino acids. This CDR3 is CASSFRQAAHEKLFF. DNA for the CDR3: TGTGCCAGCAGCTTCCGACAGGCGGCACATGAAAAACTGTTTTTT. Together with reference TRBV13 and TRBJ1-4, the CDR3 gives the full variable domain: AAGVIQSPRHLIKEKRETATLKCYPIPRHDTVYWYQQGPGQDPQFLISFYEKMQSDKGSIPDRFSAQQFSDYHSELNMSSLELGDSALYFCASSFRQAAHEKLFFGSGTQLSVL.

This clone appeared a single time. The genes are TRBV5-1 and TRBJ1-2, with 9 positions matching TRBD1. V lost 3 bases, J lost 1 base, and 7 bases stayed unmatched. The CDR3 runs 16 residues. Germline CDR1 reads SGHRS; CDR2 reads YFSETQ. The DNA for the CDR3 is TGCGCCAGCAGCTCTACAGGGGGCTCCTATAACTATGGCTACACCTTC. Translated: CASSSTGGSYNYGYTF.

The rearrangement links TRBV4-1 to TRBJ1-2, with D possibly TRBD1 on 6 matching bases. The CDR3 spans 15 residues. Germline CDR1 is MGHRA and CDR2 is YSYEKL. Between the trimmed V and J ends, which lost 1 base and 0 bases, there was a span of 9 bases. The CDR3 here is CASSQGQASNYGYTF. The CDR3 DNA reads as TGCGCCAGCAGCCAAGGACAGGCCTCTAACTATGGCTACACCTTC.

The rearrangement links TRBV2 to TRBJ1-1; tentatively, D is TRBD1 (5 bases). This CDR3 spans 11 amino acids. CDR1 and CDR2 from the germline V gene are SNHLY and FYNNEI. V lost 1 base and J 11 bases, leaving 8 bases between the germline ends. In DNA form, the CDR3 reads TGTGCCAGCAGTGAAGGGCAGGGCGCTTTCTTT. Translated, it gives CASSEGQGAFF.

To note about this clone: The junction and the germline gene differ at one end; a read error may be behind it. V usage is TRBV7-3 and J usage is TRBJ1-6, with TRBD1 matching 8 bases. Per germline, CDR1 SGHTA and CDR2 FQGTGA. The CDR3 runs to 16 residues. The CDR3 DNA reads as TGTGCCAGCAGCTTCGGACAGGGCTCCGATAATTCACCCCTCCACTTT. Translated: CASSFGQGSDNSPLHF.

The gene calls are TRBV5-6 and TRBJ1-1; D is unresolved. Trimming pared 2 bases from V and 0 bases from J, leaving 14 bases between. From germline, CDR1 is SGHDT and CDR2 YYEEEE. The CDR3 sequence is 16 residues long. CDR3 nucleotides: TGTGCCAGCAGCTTTCGTCGGACTGACATGAACACTGAAGCTTTCTTT. It is translated as CASSFRRTDMNTEAFF.

This chain connects TRBV11-3 to TRBJ2-3; D uncertain. Trimming removed 4 bases at V and 2 bases at J, with 10 bases between. The CDR3 loop spans 14 amino acids. CDR1 is SGHNT, CDR2 YENEEA, per germline. The chain's CDR3 is CASSSEATTDTQYF. The CDR3 nucleotides read TGTGCCAGCAGCTCCGAAGCTACCACAGATACGCAGTATTTT.

This chain uses TRBV6-5 with TRBJ2-7; 10 bases align to TRBD2. This CDR3 is 14 amino acids long. The V gene's germline CDR1 is MNHEY and CDR2 SVGAGI. Trimming at V came to 5 bases and at J to 6 bases, leaving 7 bases not matched to a gene. This CDR3 is CASSSGGAASEQYF. DNA for the CDR3: TGTGCCAGCAGTAGCGGGGGGGCCGCGAGCGAGCAGTACTTC.

This clone was counted only a few times. Compared with germline, one end of the junction differs, possibly owing to a read error. This chain connects TRBV30 to TRBJ1-3; D perhaps matches TRBD1 (5 bases). The CDR3 has 14 residues. Germline V gene lookup returns CDR1 GTSNPN and CDR2 SVGIG (reference sequence). The CDR3 reads CAWNTLGGRKHHIF. In DNA, the CDR3 is TGTGCCTGGAACACGCTCGGGGGAAGGAAACACCATATATTT.

The CDR3 sequence is CASSVLSDRGAEQYF. CDR3 sequence (DNA): TGTGCCAGCAGCGTTCTATCGGACAGGGGGGCCGAGCAGTACTTC. V usage is TRBV7-6 and J usage is TRBJ2-5; 10 bases fit TRBD1. The J call could be wrong; TRBJ2-7 is a better fit for the DNA end. CDR3 size: 15 residues. CDR1 and CDR2 (germline): SGHVS, FNYEAQ.

V gene TRBV9 combines with J gene TRBJ2-5; 11 bases line up with TRBD2. This CDR3 contains 15 residues. The trim removed 3 bases at V and 1 base at J, leaving 2 bases unmatched. Germline CDR1 is SGDLS and CDR2 is YYNGEE. CDR3 residues: CASSGLAGIQETQYF. CDR3 in DNA: TGTGCCAGCAGCGGACTAGCGGGGATCCAAGAGACCCAGTACTTC. The full variable domain, its missing parts supplied by reference TRBV9 and TRBJ2-5, is DSGVTQTPKHLITATGQRVTLRCSPRSGDLSVYWYQQSLDQGLQFLIQYYNGEERAKGNILERFSAQQFPDLHSELNLSSLELGDSALYFCASSGLAGIQETQYFGPGTRLLVL.

This clone was seen a handful of times. The chain couples TRBV5-1 to TRBJ2-1, with 9 nucleotides matching TRBD2. There are 16 residues in the CDR3. The J segment lost 6 bases and the V segment lost 4 bases, leaving 11 bases of the junction unmatched. CDR1 and CDR2 from the germline V gene are SGHRS and YFSETQ. The CDR3 coding sequence is TGCGCCAGCAGCCGGGTTCGTAGCGGGGGTCTCAATGAGCAGTTCTTC. It yields the protein CASSRVRSGGLNEQFF.

This clone was counted only a few times. The chain recombines TRBV18 with TRBJ2-5, with 8 bases identical to TRBD1. Germline trimming cut 5 bases from V and 4 bases from J; bases unmatched to any gene: 9. The germline V gene encodes CDR1 KGHSH and CDR2 LQKENI. There are 15 residues in the CDR3. The CDR3 here is CASSTSGQGLETQYF. The CDR3 region has the DNA TGTGCCAGCTCAACCTCCGGACAGGGCTTAGAGACCCAGTACTTC.

V usage is TRBV11-1 and J usage is TRBJ2-1; 12 bases align to TRBD2. With V trimmed by 10 bases and J by 8 bases, 6 bases remained unmatched. This CDR3 comprises 13 residues. Germline V gene lookup returns CDR1 SGHAT and CDR2 FQDESV (reference sequence). CDR3 sequence (DNA): TGTGCCACCGCTAGCGGGGGGGCTTATGAGCAGTTCTTC. As protein: CATASGGAYEQFF.

The rearrangement links TRBV9 to TRBJ1-5; TRBD1 matches 10 bases. J lost 0 bases, V lost 3 bases, and 6 bases had no gene match. The germline V gene encodes CDR1 SGDLS and CDR2 YYNGEE. The CDR3 has 17 residues. Here the CDR3 reads CASSEGTGEYSNQPQHF. CDR3 nucleotide sequence: TGTGCCAGCAGCGAGGGGACAGGGGAGTATAGCAATCAGCCCCAGCATTTT.

V gene TRBV2 combines with J gene TRBJ2-1, with TRBD1 matching over 7 bases. CDR3 length: 14 residues. Germline values: CDR1 SNHLY, CDR2 FYNNEI. V was clipped by 7 bases and J by 10 bases; unmatched bases: 13. Here the CDR3 DNA reads TGTGCCAGCAACCTCCTGGAAGGGGGCCTCGAGCAGTTCTTC. Amino acid sequence: CASNLLEGGLEQFF.

The chain uses TRBV5-1 and TRBJ1-1; D unclear. Trimming cost V 1 base and J 2 bases, with 12 bases left between them. This CDR3 spans 15 amino acids. The germline gives CDR1 SGHRS, CDR2 YFSETQ. The CDR3 DNA reads TGCGCCAGCAGCTTGTTTAGCACTCCTAACACTGAAGCTTTCTTT. This encodes CASSLFSTPNTEAFF. Variable domain in full (rest from reference TRBV5-1 and TRBJ1-1): KAGVTQTPRYLIKTRGQQVTLSCSPISGHRSVSWYQQTPGQGLQFLFEYFSETQRNKGNFPGRFSGRQFSNSRSEMNVSTLELGDSALYLCASSLFSTPNTEAFFGQGTRLTVV.

V gene TRBV10-3 combines with J gene TRBJ2-3; 10 bases are shared with TRBD1. This CDR3 comprises 15 residues. In germline, CDR1 is ENHRY, CDR2 SYGVKD. The V gene end was trimmed by 4 bases and the J gene end by 5 bases; junction bases not matched to a gene: 6. The CDR3 is CAISAGTGVLDTQYF. In DNA form, the CDR3 reads TGTGCCATCAGTGCCGGGACAGGGGTATTAGATACGCAGTATTTT.

J is TRBJ2-2 and V is TRBV5-6; D is possibly TRBD1 (6 bases). V was clipped by 4 bases and J by 6 bases, with 16 bases between them. CDR3 length equals 15 residues. The germline V gene encodes CDR1 SGHDT and CDR2 YYEEEE. DNA of the CDR3: TGTGCCAGCAGCCAGGGACATGGGAGCCCCGGGGAGCTGTTTTTT. It translates to CASSQGHGSPGELFF.